The 17 T cell receptor beta chains below were found in one sample sequenced in a study of blood T cell repertoires in COVID-19. Profiled with immunoSEQ multiplex PCR; TCRdb holds only in-frame clones, not every one. This table has 120,000 to 150,000 clones, 85% to 90% appearing once. Sequenced material: peripheral blood. The receptors here all came from a woman between 55 and 75 years old with acute or convalescent COVID-19.

This sequence joins TRBV30 and TRBJ2-7; TRBD1 aligns across 8 bases. The CDR3 totals 13 residues. CDR1 and CDR2 from the germline V gene are GTSNPN and SVGIG (reference sequence). With V trimmed by 3 bases and J by 3 bases, 4 bases remained unmatched. The CDR3 nucleotides are TGTGCCTGGAGGGGGACAGGCTACTACGAGCAGTACTTC. Translated, it gives CAWRGTGYYEQYF.

The sample holds one count of this clone. J is TRBJ1-1 and V is TRBV20-1; D unresolved. The ends were cut back, 4 bases at V and 4 bases at J, with 4 bases in the middle. The CDR3 sequence is 10 residues long. The germline gives CDR1 DFQATT, CDR2 SNEGSKA (reference sequence). As DNA, the CDR3 is TGCAGTGCTACGCGCACTGAAGCTTTCTTT. Its protein product is CSATRTEAFF.

The rearrangement joins TRBV28 to TRBJ1-1; possibly TRBD1 for D (5 bases). Trimming pared 6 bases from V and 0 bases from J, leaving 11 bases between. CDR3 length equals 14 residues. Germline CDR1 is MDHEN and CDR2 is SYDVKM. The CDR3: CASSPGLMNTEAFF. In DNA form, the CDR3 reads TGTGCCAGCAGCCCGGGACTGATGAACACTGAAGCTTTCTTT.

The J gene is TRBJ1-5, the V gene TRBV28; D is uncertain. This CDR3 region has 13 residues. The germline V and J ends were trimmed by 3 bases and 4 bases, with 7 bases remaining between them. CDR1 is MDHEN, CDR2 SYDVKM, per germline. The CDR3, as DNA: TGTGCCAGCAGTTTTAGAAATAATCAGCCCCAGCATTTT. It translates to CASSFRNNQPQHF.

This clone was counted a single time. The V and J genes are TRBV5-4 and TRBJ1-1; D gene uncertain. CDR1 SGHNT and CDR2 YYREEE come from the germline V gene (reference sequence). This CDR3 comprises 14 residues. V was cut by 2 bases and J by 0 bases, with 8 bases left in between. CDR3 nucleotide sequence: TGTGCCAGCAGCTTCCAACAGATGAACACTGAAGCTTTCTTT. Its translation: CASSFQQMNTEAFF.

V is TRBV28 and J is TRBJ2-7, with 7 bases fitting TRBD1. J gave up 0 bases and V 10 bases, and 6 bases lay outside the gene matches. CDR1 is MDHEN, CDR2 SYDVKM, per germline. The CDR3 spans 13 residues. In DNA, the CDR3 is TGTGCCATAGACCGGGACAGCTCCTACGAGCAGTACTTC. Translated, it gives CAIDRDSSYEQYF.

The rearrangement joins TRBV3-1 (or the pseudogene TRBV3-2) to TRBJ1-4; TRBD1 agrees at 7 bases. CDR1 and CDR2 (germline): LGHDT, YNNKEL (reference sequence). This CDR3 has 15 amino acids. Trimming cost V 3 bases and J 7 bases; bases outside gene matches: 8. CDR3 nucleotides: TGTGCCAGCAGCCAGGGACAGTTAGAATTTGAAAAACTGTTTTTT. It codes for CASSQGQLEFEKLFF.

CDR3 in DNA: TGTGCCAGCTCACCTAACCGTGGGGCGGGGGGGCTGAATGAGCAGTTCTTC. Its protein is CASSPNRGAGGLNEQFF. This chain links TRBV18 with TRBJ2-1; 9 bases match TRBD2. The V gene end was trimmed by 3 bases and the J gene end by 7 bases; junction bases not matched to a gene: 13. CDR3 length: 17 residues. Germline CDR1 reads KGHSH; CDR2 reads LQKENI.

In its sample, this clone was seen once. V is TRBV3-1 (or the pseudogene TRBV3-2) and J is TRBJ1-4; D ambiguous. Looked up from germline, CDR1 is LGHDT and CDR2 is YNNKEL (reference sequence). The CDR3 runs 15 residues. V was pared by 0 bases and J by 5 bases, with 10 bases between. CDR3 amino acids: CASSQEAGSNEKLFF. The CDR3 coding sequence is TGTGCCAGCAGCCAAGAGGCGGGGTCGAATGAAAAACTGTTTTTT.

The rearrangement links TRBV6-6 to TRBJ1-2; D gene ambiguous. CDR3 length: 16 residues. V lost 4 bases and J 8 bases, leaving 23 bases between the germline ends. Germline loops: CDR1 MNHNY, CDR2 SVGAGI (reference sequence). The CDR3 sequence is CASSSTPADGGRGYTF. The CDR3 bases are TGTGCCAGCAGTTCCACCCCCGCAGACGGTGGGAGGGGCTACACCTTC.

This rearrangement joins TRBV2 to TRBJ2-1, with 7 bases identical to TRBD2. The CDR3 loop spans 15 amino acids. V lost 3 bases and J lost 9; bases outside the gene matches: 11. CDR1 and CDR2 from the germline V gene are SNHLY and FYNNEI. DNA for the CDR3: TGTGCCAGCAGTGACATAATAAATACGGGAGGTGAGCAGTTCTTC. It encodes CASSDIINTGGEQFF.

This clone was recorded only once. The chain combines TRBV6-4 with TRBJ2-6; D not resolved. The length of the CDR3 is 15 residues. V dropped 2 bases and J dropped 0 bases, with 5 bases sitting between them. CDR1 MRHNA and CDR2 SNTAGT come from the germline V gene. The CDR3 bases are TGTGCCAGCAGTGACAGCTCCTCTGGGGCCAACGTCCTGACTTTC. Its protein product is CASSDSSSGANVLTF.

The chain carries TRBV7-2 and TRBJ1-1; D is possibly TRBD1 (6 bases). Germline-derived CDR1 and CDR2 are SGHTA and FQGNSA. The CDR3 extends over 13 amino acids. Between the trimmed V and J ends, which lost 5 bases and 1 base, there was a span of 8 bases. The CDR3 nucleotides are TGTGCCAGCAGCAGGGACAAGAACACTGAAGCTTTCTTT. This encodes CASSRDKNTEAFF. The complete variable domain, with remaining parts taken from reference TRBV7-2 and TRBJ1-1, reads GAGVSQSPSNKVTEKGKDVELRCDPISGHTALYWYRQSLGQGLEFLIYFQGNSAPDKSGLPSDRFSAERTGGSVSTLTIQRTQQEDSAVYLCASSRDKNTEAFFGQGTRLTVV.

This sequence joins TRBV27 and TRBJ1-6, with unresolved D. CDR1 is MNHEY and CDR2 is SMNVEV in the germline V gene (reference sequence). V was pared by 3 bases and J by 7 bases, with 4 bases between. This CDR3 is built from 12 residues. The CDR3 region is CASSFRNSPLHF. As DNA, the CDR3 is TGTGCCAGCAGTTTCAGGAATTCACCCCTCCACTTT.

This clone was counted once. The chain has TRBV7-3 and TRBJ2-5; possibly TRBD1 for D (6 bases). CDR1 SGHTA and CDR2 FQGTGA come from the germline V gene. CDR3 length equals 14 residues. The V and J ends lost 2 bases and 5 bases respectively, with 12 bases between them. This CDR3 reads CASSLSSGAETQYF. The DNA of the CDR3 is TGTGCCAGCAGCTTATCGTCAGGGGCGGAGACCCAGTACTTC.

The chain's CDR3 is CASSQAGTGRTDTQYF. For the CDR3, the DNA is TGTGCCAGCAGCCAGGCCGGGACAGGGCGTACAGATACGCAGTATTTT. V gene TRBV4-2 combines with J gene TRBJ2-3, with 9 positions matching TRBD1. The CDR3 runs to 16 residues. Germline V gives CDR1 LGHNA, CDR2 YNFKEQ. V shed 3 bases, J shed 3 bases, and the junction held 7 bases outside the gene matches.

V is TRBV29-1 and J is TRBJ1-4, with TRBD1 as a possible D gene (5 bases). There are 13 residues in the CDR3. Deletions cut 1 base from V and 8 bases from J, with 11 bases between. The V gene's germline CDR1 is SQVTM and CDR2 ANQGSEA. The CDR3 nucleotides read TGCAGCGTTGAAGCGGGGGTTAGCGAAAAACTGTTTTTT. This gives the protein CSVEAGVSEKLFF. Combining the CDR3 with reference TRBV29-1 and TRBJ1-4 gives the whole variable domain SAVISQKPSRDICQRGTSLTIQCQVDSQVTMMFWYRQQPGQSLTLIATANQGSEATYESGFVIDKFPISRPNLTFSTLTVSNMSPEDSSIYLCSVEAGVSEKLFFGSGTQLSVL.